One T cell receptor beta chain is described in this entry. The specificity of this receptor is unknown. Within one base of it there is no much larger clone, and no base qualities were kept. The data originate from a study of Ad26.COV2.S vaccination and SARS-CoV-2 variants (dated by TCRdb to 2020 to 2023). Some background on the complete study: Vaccine-arm donors were drawn from COV1001, a multicentre, randomized, double-blind, placebo-controlled phase I-IIa trial of Ad26.COV2.S in healthy adults. Blinding of investigators to trial group allocation was maintained during experiments and outcome assessment. The TCR-sequenced set comprised approximately 30 samples: approximately 19 Ad26.COV2.S vaccine recipients, 5 placebo recipients and 8 SARS-CoV-2 convalescent individuals. Ad26.COV2.S was administered intramuscularly at a dose of 5x10^10 or 1x10^11 viral particles, either as one shot or as two shots given 56 days apart. Trial participants were randomized into five groups of five: low-dose or high-dose Ad26.COV2.S given once or twice, or placebo on both occasions. The specificity and breadth of SARS-CoV-2-reactive T cell receptors after Ad26.COV2.S vaccination were assessed by TCRbeta repertoire sequencing. The research as a whole found: Compared with placebo recipients, Ad26.COV2.S recipients showed higher spike-specific TCR breadth (P = 0.0014). The study was not powered for comparison of responses between vaccine doses or regimens. According to the authors, total T cell responses may have been underestimated by the TCR breadth and depth analyses. Comparable non-spike TCR breadth was observed between vaccine and placebo recipients, consistent with only spike being contained in the vaccine. Substantial breadth of spike-specific CD8+ and CD4+ T cell responses was reported after vaccination.

The immunoSEQ Assay was the method used to sequence TCRbeta CDR3 regions. After extraction, genomic DNA underwent amplification by bias-controlled multiplex PCR, followed by high-throughput sequencing. Concerning the study's data processing: To quantify the absolute abundance of every unique TCRbeta CDR3 region, sequences were collapsed and filtered. T cell fraction was estimated by normalization of TCRbeta template counts to usable DNA, with usable DNA being measured through amplification of reference genes present in all nucleated cells. Repertoire TCRs were annotated as SARS-CoV-2-specific when V gene, CDR3 amino acid sequence and J gene were exactly matched to a known reactive TCR set. The reference SARS-CoV-2 TCR set came from MIRA and was filtered for enrichment in COVID-19-positive ImmuneCODE repertoires, removing public or cross-reactive TCRs. Based on the MIRA antigens, annotated TCRs were further analysed at the level of specific ORF or position within ORF. Breadth was defined as the number of annotated unique rearrangements divided by the total number of unique productive rearrangements, and depth was defined as the summed frequency of the annotated unique rearrangements. Two-sided Wilcoxon rank-sum tests were used to compare TCR breadth between groups. In its TCRdb copy, this immuneACCESS table keeps in-frame sequences only and misses some clones. Where compared with another copy, unresolved V genes explain less than half of these, and the others have no known cause. V and J calls and clone size are as listed in that table; D and trimming were resolved from the DNA. Recorded for this sample are around 310,000 clones; roughly 90% of them occurred a single time. The ten most abundant clones make up over 5% of the sample.

The treatment or condition label on this specimen signifies: some 19 received Ad26.COV2.S at low or high dose, single or two shots; about 5 received placebo; per-sample allocation not given. Repertoires of vaccine and placebo recipients were sequenced from samples collected on day 63 after the first injection. Between 29 July and 7 August 2020, Cohort 1b enrolled about two dozen adults aged 18-55 years at one site in Boston, USA. As a vaccine, Ad26.COV2.S was a replication-incompetent adenovirus type 26 vector that expressed a prefusion-stabilized SARS-CoV-2 spike protein derived from the original Wuhan strain. Reading from cysteine to phenylalanine, the CDR3 counts 13 amino acids. The CDR3 DNA has 39 bases and is translated from base 1. V is shortened by 8 bases, J by 0 bases, and the region joining them spans 13 bases. The germline V gene provides CDR1 SQVTM and CDR2 ANQGSEA.

Sequences were derived from peripheral blood, sampled in a trial of Ad26.COV2.S vaccine versus placebo. This clonotype was sampled from a person aged 18 to 59 who received the Ad26.COV2.S COVID-19 vaccine or a placebo. The V gene is TRBV29-1 and the J gene is TRBJ1-1; no D gene call is confident. The CDR3 reads as follows: CSFSPGLNTEAFF. In nucleotide form, the sequence is TGCAGCTTCAGCCCGGGTTTGAACACTGAAGCTTTCTTT.